One sample yielded the 31 T cell receptor beta chains listed below, sequenced in a study of blood T cell repertoires in COVID-19. Assay used: immunoSEQ multiplex PCR; TCRdb lists only in-frame clones, some missing. The sample includes around 130,000 clones, over 75% seen only once; the top ten take around a quarter. Sequences were obtained from peripheral blood. These receptors originate from a man between 65 and 85 years old with active or convalescent COVID-19.

V and J are TRBV14 and TRBJ2-1; TRBD1 agrees at 8 bases. The CDR3 is 16 residues long. J gave up 5 bases and V 3 bases, and 9 bases lay outside the gene matches. CDR1 SGHDN and CDR2 FVKESK come from the germline V gene. The CDR3 sequence: CASSHLGQGRNNEQFF. CDR3 coding DNA: TGTGCCAGCAGCCATCTTGGACAGGGTCGTAACAATGAGCAGTTCTTC.

The J gene is TRBJ2-7, the V gene TRBV2; D may be TRBD2 (5 bases). Germline assignment: CDR1 SNHLY and CDR2 FYNNEI. Trimming pared 6 bases from V and 1 base from J, leaving 13 bases between. The CDR3 is made up of 14 amino acids. The DNA of the CDR3 is TGTGCCAGCAGACGGGATTTAGGATCCTACGAGCAGTACTTC. This translates into CASRRDLGSYEQYF.

The chain is built from TRBV11-1 and TRBJ1-1; maybe TRBD1 (6 bases). The CDR3 sequence is 13 residues long. V was clipped by 5 bases and J by 11 bases, with 18 bases between them. The germline V gene has CDR1 SGHAT and CDR2 FQDESV (reference sequence). The DNA for the CDR3 is TGTGCCAGCAGCCAACAGGGAATGGGGAATGCTTTCTTT. Translating gives CASSQQGMGNAFF.

The rearrangement joins TRBV27 to TRBJ2-1; 11 bases are shared with TRBD2. The CDR3 is 16 amino acids. The V gene end was trimmed by 3 bases and the J gene end by 4 bases; junction bases not matched to a gene: 5. CDR1 and CDR2 from the germline V gene are MNHEY and SMNVEV (reference sequence). CDR3 in DNA: TGTGCCAGCAGTTTGGTCCTAGCGGGAGGTTACAATGAGCAGTTCTTC. Protein product: CASSLVLAGGYNEQFF.

This clone was seen more than once but under ten times. The rearrangement uses TRBV4-2 and TRBJ2-3; D not certain. Trimming left V 1 base short and J 3 bases short, with 11 bases between. Germline V lookup: CDR1 LGHNA, CDR2 YNFKEQ. The CDR3 has 15 amino acids. In DNA, the CDR3 is TGTGCCAGCAGCCAAGGTTTGTACTCAACAGATACGCAGTATTTT. Its protein product is CASSQGLYSTDTQYF.

The chain uses TRBV7-9 and TRBJ2-1; unclear D gene. CDR3 length: 12 residues. Germline V gene sequence: CDR1 SEHNR, CDR2 FQNEAQ (reference sequence). Trimming took 5 bases from V and 12 from J, leaving 14 bases between them. The CDR3 sequence is CASSQNSLSQFF. In DNA form, the CDR3 reads TGTGCCAGCAGCCAAAATTCACTTTCGCAGTTCTTC.

This clone was observed a handful of times. Different DNA sequences within this sample yield the same CDR3. The chain combines TRBV28 with TRBJ2-7; 7 nucleotides agree with TRBD1. There are 13 residues in the CDR3. V dropped 4 bases and J dropped 3; count of bases not matched to a gene: 3. The germline CDR1 and CDR2 sequences are MDHEN and SYDVKM. In DNA, the CDR3 is TGTGCCAGCAGTTCGGGACAGCTCTACGAGCAGTACTTC. Amino acids: CASSSGQLYEQYF.

This chain connects TRBV24-1 to TRBJ2-1; no definite D call. The germline V gene encodes CDR1 KGHDR and CDR2 SFDVKD. The CDR3 runs to 16 residues. Trimming cost V 2 bases and J 5 bases, with 15 bases left between them. CDR3 nucleotides: TGTGCCACCAGTGATTCTAGTCTGAACTTCCACAATGAGCAGTTCTTC. This translates into CATSDSSLNFHNEQFF.

This chain links TRBV10-3 with TRBJ2-5; 12 nucleotides line up with TRBD2. The junction had 7 bases not matched to a gene; V was cut back by 3 bases and J by 5 bases. Germline V gives CDR1 ENHRY, CDR2 SYGVKD. CDR3 length equals 16 residues. The CDR3 spells CAISDRTSGKRETQYF. The CDR3 DNA reads as TGTGCCATCAGTGATCGGACTAGCGGGAAGAGGGAGACCCAGTACTTC.

The rearrangement joins TRBV28 to TRBJ2-3, with 8 bases that match TRBD1. Looked up from germline, CDR1 is MDHEN and CDR2 is SYDVKM. Trimming removed 2 bases from V and 3 bases from J; junction bases left unmatched: 10. The CDR3 spans 17 residues. This CDR3 reads CASSLSQGARRTDTQYF. The DNA of the CDR3 is TGTGCCAGCAGTTTAAGCCAGGGGGCGCGAAGAACAGATACGCAGTATTTT. Combining the CDR3 with reference TRBV28 and TRBJ2-3 gives the whole variable domain DVKVTQSSRYLVKRTGEKVFLECVQDMDHENMFWYRQDPGLGLRLIYFSYDVKMKEKGDIPEGYSVSREKKERFSLILESASTNQTSMYLCASSLSQGARRTDTQYFGPGTRLTVL.

The chain joins TRBV18 to TRBJ2-5; D gene unclear. Trimming pared 0 bases from V and 4 bases from J, leaving 12 bases between. This CDR3 spans 15 amino acids. Germline CDR1 is KGHSH and CDR2 is LQKENI. The CDR3 here is CASSPPNSLLETQYF. The CDR3 bases are TGTGCCAGCTCACCACCGAACAGTCTGTTAGAGACCCAGTACTTC.

The chain joins TRBV5-1 to TRBJ2-7; the match to TRBD2 covers 14 bases. The CDR3 extends over 16 amino acids. V was pared by 0 bases and J by 5 bases, with 4 bases of the junction left unmatched. From germline, CDR1 is SGHRS and CDR2 YFSETQ. CDR3 sequence (DNA): TGCGCCAGCAGCTTGGATGGGACTAGCGGGAGACACGAGCAGTACTTC. It yields the protein CASSLDGTSGRHEQYF.

The chain couples TRBV5-1 to TRBJ2-7; TRBD2 matches at 7 bases. The CDR3 contains 14 residues. After removal of 4 bases from V and 5 bases from J, the junction contained 9 bases not matched to a gene. In germline, CDR1 is SGHRS, CDR2 YFSETQ. The CDR3: CASSPGREWHEQYF. As DNA, the CDR3 is TGCGCCAGCAGCCCCGGGCGGGAGTGGCACGAGCAGTACTTC.

V gene TRBV5-1 combines with J gene TRBJ2-2, with D perhaps TRBD1 (6 bases). Germline V CDR1 and CDR2: SGHRS, YFSETQ. V lost 0 bases and J 5 bases, leaving 11 bases between the germline ends. The CDR3 has 15 residues. CDR3 region: CASSLAAGETGELFF. DNA of the CDR3: TGCGCCAGCAGCTTGGCGGCAGGGGAGACCGGGGAGCTGTTTTTT.

The J gene is TRBJ1-2, the V gene TRBV2, with D unresolved. V gave up 3 bases and J gave up 7 bases, with 9 bases separating them. CDR1 SNHLY and CDR2 FYNNEI come from the germline V gene. The CDR3 loop spans 12 amino acids. The CDR3 reads CASSEGGVGYTF. CDR3 sequence (DNA): TGTGCCAGCAGTGAGGGTGGAGTTGGCTACACCTTC.

This chain links TRBV5-8 with TRBJ2-5, with a possible D match to TRBD2 (7 bases). The CDR3 has 14 amino acids. Trimming shortened V by 4 bases and J by 8 bases, and 18 bases separated the two germline ends. In germline, CDR1 is SGHTS, CDR2 YDEGEE. CDR3 bases: TGTGCCAGCAGCGCTCCGCGGGGGCCCCTTACCCAGTACTTC. This codes for CASSAPRGPLTQYF.

The chain combines TRBV4-1 with TRBJ1-4; 8 nucleotides line up with TRBD1. Germline V gene data show CDR1 as MGHRA and CDR2 as YSYEKL. Trimming cost V 1 base and J 8 bases; bases outside gene matches: 6. The CDR3 covers 15 residues. CDR3 sequence reads: CASSQAPGQGEKLFF. The DNA of the CDR3 is TGCGCCAGCAGCCAAGCCCCCGGACAGGGAGAAAAACTGTTTTTT.

This chain uses TRBV7-9 with TRBJ1-6, with a possible D match to TRBD1 (6 bases). Germline V gives CDR1 SEHNR, CDR2 FQNEAQ (reference sequence). The CDR3 totals 13 residues. V lost 7 bases and J lost 6, with 10 bases in between. CDR3: CASTLGGNSPLHF. CDR3 in DNA: TGTGCCAGCACTCTAGGGGGTAATTCACCCCTCCACTTT.

This clone was counted a single time. The chain is built from TRBV24-1 and TRBJ2-1; 10 bases are a match to TRBD1. This CDR3 spans 14 amino acids. V shed 11 bases, J shed 9 bases, and the junction held 12 bases outside the gene matches. The germline gives CDR1 KGHDR, CDR2 SFDVKD. The CDR3 DNA reads as TGTGCCATCTTCCGGGACAGGGGAGAAGGTGAGCAGTTCTTC. It yields the protein CAIFRDRGEGEQFF.

The genes are TRBV6-5 and TRBJ1-1, with D unresolved. Germline V lookup: CDR1 MNHEY, CDR2 SVGAGI. With 6 bases removed from V and 10 bases from J, the gap between germline ends came to 24 bases. CDR3 size: 15 residues. The CDR3 region has the DNA TGTGCCAGCAGCCAAGTCGGGAGGGCCTCTTGGGGAGCTTTCTTT. This codes for CASSQVGRASWGAFF.

This sequence joins TRBV24-1 and TRBJ2-2; the D is unclear. CDR1 is KGHDR, CDR2 SFDVKD, per germline. This CDR3 is 16 amino acids long. V lost 4 bases, J lost 6 bases, and 17 bases lay in between. The CDR3 sequence: CATSDTVRQRAGELFF. CDR3 in DNA: TGTGCCACCAGTGACACTGTTAGGCAGCGCGCCGGGGAGCTGTTTTTT.

V is TRBV5-1 and J is TRBJ1-1; 7 positions match TRBD1. Per the germline V gene, CDR1 is SGHRS and CDR2 is YFSETQ. The J segment lost 2 bases and the V segment lost 2 bases, leaving 9 bases of the junction unmatched. This CDR3 has 16 residues. The CDR3 DNA is TGCGCCAGCAGCTTACAGGGGACCGGGGCCAACACTGAAGCTTTCTTT. Translating gives CASSLQGTGANTEAFF.

V is TRBV7-9 and J is TRBJ1-2, with 9 bases matching TRBD1. CDR3 size: 16 residues. The J segment lost 3 bases and the V segment lost 5 bases, leaving 10 bases of the junction unmatched. Germline CDR1 and CDR2: SEHNR and FQNEAQ (reference sequence). Here the CDR3 reads CASSRGTGSSDYGYTF. CDR3 coding DNA: TGTGCCAGCAGCCGAGGGACAGGGTCGTCAGACTATGGCTACACCTTC. The full variable domain, in which reference TRBV7-9 and TRBJ1-2 provide the parts outside the CDR3, is DTGVSQNPRHKITKRGQNVTFRCDPISEHNRLYWYRQTLGQGPEFLTYFQNEAQLEKSRLLSDRFSAERPKGSFSTLEIQRTEQGDSAMYLCASSRGTGSSDYGYTFGSGTRLTVV.

V and J are TRBV3-1 (or the pseudogene TRBV3-2) and TRBJ2-2; 8 bases line up with TRBD1. The CDR3 runs to 15 residues. Germline V gene lookup returns CDR1 LGHDT and CDR2 YNNKEL (reference sequence). V dropped 3 bases and J dropped 5; count of bases not matched to a gene: 5. CDR3 sequence: CASSQGDRWTGELFF. The CDR3 DNA is TGTGCCAGCAGCCAGGGGGACAGGTGGACCGGGGAGCTGTTTTTT.

A few counts support this clone. J is TRBJ1-1 and V is TRBV19; TRBD1 is a possible D gene (5 bases). This CDR3 has 13 amino acids. The V and J ends lost 6 bases and 3 bases respectively, with 11 bases between them. CDR1 and CDR2 from the germline V gene are LNHDA and SQIVND (reference sequence). This CDR3 is CASRWGEDTEAFF. In nucleotides, the CDR3 is TGTGCCAGTAGATGGGGCGAGGACACTGAAGCTTTCTTT.

The chain carries TRBV5-1 and TRBJ2-5; 8 nucleotides match TRBD1. The ends lost 0 bases at V and 3 bases at J; junction bases unmatched: 4. CDR3 length: 15 residues. Germline loops: CDR1 SGHRS, CDR2 YFSETQ. The CDR3 sequence: CASSLGTGLKETQYF. CDR3 sequence (DNA): TGCGCCAGCAGCTTGGGGACAGGGTTAAAAGAGACCCAGTACTTC.

The V call is TRBV11-2, the J call TRBJ2-1, with D perhaps TRBD2 (6 bases). CDR1 and CDR2 (germline): SGHAT, FQNNGV. The CDR3 contains 18 residues. V was clipped by 1 base and J by 0 bases, with 16 bases between them. CDR3: CASSLVWPSAVSYNEQFF. The CDR3 DNA follows: TGTGCCAGCAGCTTAGTATGGCCTAGCGCGGTCTCCTACAATGAGCAGTTCTTC.

The chain recombines TRBV19 with TRBJ2-3; D is unresolved. Per germline, CDR1 LNHDA and CDR2 SQIVND (reference sequence). This CDR3 spans 13 amino acids. V lost 9 bases and J lost 0, with 10 bases in between. The CDR3 protein is CASTSPSTDTQYF. The CDR3 DNA reads as TGTGCCAGCACTTCCCCCAGCACAGATACGCAGTATTTT.

The gene calls are TRBV7-6 and TRBJ1-6; weak D call: TRBD1 (5 bases). There are 16 residues in the CDR3. With 5 bases removed from V and 7 bases from J, the gap between germline ends came to 18 bases. Germline V gene data show CDR1 as SGHVS and CDR2 as FNYEAQ. The CDR3 here is CASSGGGPQLNSPLHF. The CDR3 DNA follows: TGTGCCAGCAGCGGGGGGGGACCGCAACTGAATTCACCCCTCCACTTT.

The sample holds one count of this clone. This chain links TRBV5-8 with TRBJ1-6; D is possibly TRBD1 (5 bases). This CDR3 region has 14 residues. Deletions cut 0 bases from V and 10 bases from J, with 11 bases between. Germline V gene lookup returns CDR1 SGHTS and CDR2 YDEGEE. CDR3 sequence: CASSLGQIDSPLHF. CDR3 nucleotides: TGTGCCAGCAGCTTGGGACAGATAGACTCACCCCTCCACTTT.

The chain joins TRBV28 to TRBJ1-3; 8 nucleotides agree with TRBD1. This CDR3 has 14 residues. Germline V gives CDR1 MDHEN, CDR2 SYDVKM. V was clipped by 6 bases and J by 0 bases; unmatched bases: 1. The DNA of the CDR3 is TGTGCCAGCAGAGACAGGGGCTCTGGAAACACCATATATTTT. This encodes CASRDRGSGNTIYF.